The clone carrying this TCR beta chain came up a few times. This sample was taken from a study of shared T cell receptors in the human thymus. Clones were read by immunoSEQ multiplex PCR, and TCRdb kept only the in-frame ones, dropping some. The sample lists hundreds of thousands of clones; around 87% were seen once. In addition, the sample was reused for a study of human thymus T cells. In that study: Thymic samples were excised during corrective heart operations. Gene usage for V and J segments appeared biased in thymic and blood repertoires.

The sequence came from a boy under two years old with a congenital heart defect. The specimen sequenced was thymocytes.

CDR3 in amino acids: CSVVDRGPLYEQYF. DNA of the CDR3: TGCAGCGTTGTAGACAGGGGGCCTCTCTACGAGCAGTACTTC. The chain recombines TRBV29-1 with TRBJ2-7; 10 bases agree with TRBD1. Per the germline V gene, CDR1 is SQVTM and CDR2 is ANQGSEA. CDR3 length: 14 amino acids. The V and J ends lost 4 bases and 3 bases, in that order; junction bases with no gene match: 6.